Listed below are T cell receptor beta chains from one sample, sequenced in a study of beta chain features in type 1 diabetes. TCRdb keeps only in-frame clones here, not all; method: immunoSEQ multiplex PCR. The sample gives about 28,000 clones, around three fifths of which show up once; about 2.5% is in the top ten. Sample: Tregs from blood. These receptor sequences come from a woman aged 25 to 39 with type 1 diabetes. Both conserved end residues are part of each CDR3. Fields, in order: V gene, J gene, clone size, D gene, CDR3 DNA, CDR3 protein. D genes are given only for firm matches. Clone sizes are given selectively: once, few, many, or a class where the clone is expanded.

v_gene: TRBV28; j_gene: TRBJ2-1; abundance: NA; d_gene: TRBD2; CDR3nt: TGTGCCAGCACGGGCGGGAGGGGTGCAGAGCAGTTCTTC; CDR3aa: CASTGGRGAEQFF
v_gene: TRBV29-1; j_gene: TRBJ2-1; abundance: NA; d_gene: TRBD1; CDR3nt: TGCAGCGTCGGAGGGACAGGGGGCAGTTGGGGCCCCTTCTCCTACAATGAGCAGTTCTTC; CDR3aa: CSVGGTGGSWGPFSYNEQFF
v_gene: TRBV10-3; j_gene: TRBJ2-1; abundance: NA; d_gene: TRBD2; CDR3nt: TGTGCCATCAGTGAAAGACTAGCGAGCTACAATGAGCAGTTCTTC; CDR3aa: CAISERLASYNEQFF
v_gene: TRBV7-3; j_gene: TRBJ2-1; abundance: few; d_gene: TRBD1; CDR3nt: TGTGCCAGCAGCCCGGGACAGGGGATAGGGGAGCAGTTCTTC; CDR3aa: CASSPGQGIGEQFF
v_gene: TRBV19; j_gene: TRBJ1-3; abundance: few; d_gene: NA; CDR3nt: TGTGCCAGTAGTATAAAAGAGGGCCTCTCTGGAAACACCATATATTTT; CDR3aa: CASSIKEGLSGNTIYF
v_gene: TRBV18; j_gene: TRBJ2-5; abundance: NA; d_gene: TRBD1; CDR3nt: TGTGCCAGCTACCCGACAGGGGCGCTGGAGACCCAGTACTTC; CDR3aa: CASYPTGALETQYF
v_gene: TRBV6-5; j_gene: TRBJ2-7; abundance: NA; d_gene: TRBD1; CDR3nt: TGTGCCAGCAGTTACTCAGGGACAGCACCCTACGAGCAGTACTTC; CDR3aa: CASSYSGTAPYEQYF
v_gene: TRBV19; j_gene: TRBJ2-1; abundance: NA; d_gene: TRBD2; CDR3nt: TGTGCCAGTAGTATCGGACTAGCGGGAGTTATCTACAATGAGCAGTTCTTC; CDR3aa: CASSIGLAGVIYNEQFF
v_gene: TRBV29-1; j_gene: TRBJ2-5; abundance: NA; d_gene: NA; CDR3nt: TGCAGCGTCGATATTCAGGTAGACGAGACCCAGTACTTC; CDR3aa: CSVDIQVDETQYF
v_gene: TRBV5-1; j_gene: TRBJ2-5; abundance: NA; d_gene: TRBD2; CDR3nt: TGCGCCAGCACTCCCCTACTAGCGGGAGAAGAGACCCAGTACTTC; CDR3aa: CASTPLLAGEETQYF
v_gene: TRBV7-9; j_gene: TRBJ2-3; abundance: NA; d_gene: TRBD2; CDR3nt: TGTGCCAGCAGCACACCAACTAGCGGGGGTTTCACAGATACGCAGTATTTT; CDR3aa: CASSTPTSGGFTDTQYF
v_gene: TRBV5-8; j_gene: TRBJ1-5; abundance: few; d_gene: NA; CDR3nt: TGTGCCAGCAGCTTGGTCCCGAGGAATCAGCCCCAGCATTTT; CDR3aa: CASSLVPRNQPQHF
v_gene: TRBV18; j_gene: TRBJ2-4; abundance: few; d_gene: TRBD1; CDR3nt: TGTGCCAGCTCCCCAACGACAGGGTCCAAAAACATTCAGTACTTC; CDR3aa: CASSPTTGSKNIQYF
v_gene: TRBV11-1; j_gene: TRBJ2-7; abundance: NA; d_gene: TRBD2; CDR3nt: TGTGCCAGCAGCTTAGCGGGAGGGCCCTACGAGCAGTACTTC; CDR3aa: CASSLAGGPYEQYF
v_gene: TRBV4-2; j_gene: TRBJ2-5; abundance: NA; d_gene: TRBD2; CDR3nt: TGTGCCAGCAGCTCTCCGGGGGGGGAGACCCAGTACTTC; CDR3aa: CASSSPGGETQYF
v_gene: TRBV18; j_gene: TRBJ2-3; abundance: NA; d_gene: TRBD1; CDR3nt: TGTGCCAGCTCACCTGGGACAGGCCAAGGGGGCACAGATACGCAGTATTTT; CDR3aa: CASSPGTGQGGTDTQYF
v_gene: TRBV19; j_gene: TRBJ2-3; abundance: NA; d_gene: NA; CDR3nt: TGCGCCAGTATAGGGAGTTCTAGCACAGATACGCAGTATTTT; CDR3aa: CASIGSSSTDTQYF
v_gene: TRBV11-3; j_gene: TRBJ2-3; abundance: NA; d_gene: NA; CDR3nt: TGTGCCAGCGCTAATCAGGGTAACACAGATACGCAGTATTTT; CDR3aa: CASANQGNTDTQYF
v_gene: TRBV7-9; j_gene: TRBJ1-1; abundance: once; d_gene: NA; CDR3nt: TGTGCCAGCACAGGGTCGACTGAAGCTTTCTTT; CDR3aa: CASTGSTEAFF
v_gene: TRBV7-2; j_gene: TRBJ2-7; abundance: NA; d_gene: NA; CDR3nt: TGTGCCAGCAGCCGCCAGGGTTCCTACGAGCAGTACTTC; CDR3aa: CASSRQGSYEQYF
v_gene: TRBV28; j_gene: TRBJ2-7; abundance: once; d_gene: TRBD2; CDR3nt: TGTGCCAGCAGGACGACTAGCGGGTTCTCCTACGAGCAGTACTTC; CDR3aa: CASRTTSGFSYEQYF
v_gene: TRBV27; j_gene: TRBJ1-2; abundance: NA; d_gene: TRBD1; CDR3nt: TGTGCCAGCAGTTTGGGGCAGGGGGCTTATGGCTACACCTTC; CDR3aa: CASSLGQGAYGYTF
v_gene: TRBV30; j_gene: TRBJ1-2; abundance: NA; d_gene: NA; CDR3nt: TGTGCCTGGAGTGTACTAGACTTCCGTGAAACCTATGGCTACACCTTC; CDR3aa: CAWSVLDFRETYGYTF
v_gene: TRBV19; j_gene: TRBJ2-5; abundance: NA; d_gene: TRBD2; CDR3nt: TGTGCCAGTACCCGGACTAGCGGAGAGACCCAGTACTTC; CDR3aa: CASTRTSGETQYF
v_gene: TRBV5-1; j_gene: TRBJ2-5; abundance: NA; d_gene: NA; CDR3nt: TGCGCCAGCAGCTCGACCTCGGAGGGAGAGACCCAGTACTTC; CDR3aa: CASSSTSEGETQYF
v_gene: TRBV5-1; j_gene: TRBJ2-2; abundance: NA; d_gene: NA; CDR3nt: TGCGCCAGCAGTAATCCCGCCGGGGACACCGGGGAGCTGTTTTTT; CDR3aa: CASSNPAGDTGELFF
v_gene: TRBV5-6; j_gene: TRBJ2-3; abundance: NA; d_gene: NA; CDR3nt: TGTGCCAGCAGCTTGGGCGGAGATACGCAGTATTTT; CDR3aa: CASSLGGDTQYF
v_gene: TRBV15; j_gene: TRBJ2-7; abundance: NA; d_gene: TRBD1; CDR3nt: TGTGCCACCAGCAGAGAAATAGGGACAGCTTCCCTCTACGAGCAGTACTTC; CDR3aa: CATSREIGTASLYEQYF
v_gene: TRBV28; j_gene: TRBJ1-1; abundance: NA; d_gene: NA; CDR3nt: TGTGCCAGCAGTCTCAGACAGGAATATCGTGAAGCTTTCTTT; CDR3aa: CASSLRQEYREAFF
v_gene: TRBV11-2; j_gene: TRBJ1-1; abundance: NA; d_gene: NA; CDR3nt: TGTGCCAGCAGCTATCTTGGGGGGAGGACTGAAGCTTTCTTT; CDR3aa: CASSYLGGRTEAFF
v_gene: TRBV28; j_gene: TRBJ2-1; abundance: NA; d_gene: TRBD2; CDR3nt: TGTGCCAGCAGTTCGGGAGCGGGAGGGGGTTACAATGAGCAGTTCTTC; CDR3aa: CASSSGAGGGYNEQFF
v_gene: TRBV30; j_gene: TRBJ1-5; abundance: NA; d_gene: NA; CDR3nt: TGTGCCTGGGGGACACTGAGCACTCAGCCCCAGCATTTT; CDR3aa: CAWGTLSTQPQHF
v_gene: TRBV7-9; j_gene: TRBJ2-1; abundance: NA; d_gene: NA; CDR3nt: TGTGCCAGCAGCTTAAGGTTTCGGCAGGGACATTACAATGAGCAGTTCTTC; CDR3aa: CASSLRFRQGHYNEQFF
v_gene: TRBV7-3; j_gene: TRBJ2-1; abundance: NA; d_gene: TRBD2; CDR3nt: TGTGCCAGCAGCTTAAGAGGTGGCGGGAGTACGTACAATGAGCAGTTCTTC; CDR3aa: CASSLRGGGSTYNEQFF
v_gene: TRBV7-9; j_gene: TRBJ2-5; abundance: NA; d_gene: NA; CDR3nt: TGTGCCAGCAGGAATTCCGGACTATCTAAGACCCAGTACTTC; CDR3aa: CASRNSGLSKTQYF
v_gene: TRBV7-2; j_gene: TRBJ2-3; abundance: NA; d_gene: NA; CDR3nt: TGTGCCAGCAGCTTATTGCGGGGGCAGTTGGGCACAGATACGCAGTATTTT; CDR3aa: CASSLLRGQLGTDTQYF
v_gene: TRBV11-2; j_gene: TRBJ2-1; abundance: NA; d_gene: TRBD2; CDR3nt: TGTGCCAGCACTGGCGGGGGAGCCTACAATGAGCAGTTCTTC; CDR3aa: CASTGGGAYNEQFF
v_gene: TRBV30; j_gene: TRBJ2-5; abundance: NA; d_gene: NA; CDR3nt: TGTGCCTGGAGTAAAGGGGTTGGGACCCAGTACTTC; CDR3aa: CAWSKGVGTQYF
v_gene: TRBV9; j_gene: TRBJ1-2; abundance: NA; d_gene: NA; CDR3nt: TGTGCCAGCAGCGCGCAAAGGACAGACTATGGCTACACCTTC; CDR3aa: CASSAQRTDYGYTF
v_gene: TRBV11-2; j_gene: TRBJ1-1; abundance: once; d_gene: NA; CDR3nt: TGTGCCAGCAGCTTGACAGCCATGAACACTGAAGCTTTCTTT; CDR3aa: CASSLTAMNTEAFF
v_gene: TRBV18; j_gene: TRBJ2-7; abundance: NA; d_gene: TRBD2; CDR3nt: TGTGCCAGCTCACCATTCACGGGAGGGACTACCTACGAGCAGTACTTC; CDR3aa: CASSPFTGGTTYEQYF
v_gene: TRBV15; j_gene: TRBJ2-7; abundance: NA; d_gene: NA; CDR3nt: TGTGCCACCAGCAGAGAAAGCCGAGGGACCTACGAGCAGTACTTC; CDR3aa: CATSRESRGTYEQYF
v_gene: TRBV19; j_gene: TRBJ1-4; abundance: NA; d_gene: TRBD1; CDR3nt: TGTGCCAGTAGTAGTGGACAGGGCCTTAATGAAAAACTGTTTTTT; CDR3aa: CASSSGQGLNEKLFF
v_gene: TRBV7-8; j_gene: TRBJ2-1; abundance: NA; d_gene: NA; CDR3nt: TGTGCCAGCAGCTTAGCAGTTAGCTCCTACAATGAGCAGTTCTTC; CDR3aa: CASSLAVSSYNEQFF
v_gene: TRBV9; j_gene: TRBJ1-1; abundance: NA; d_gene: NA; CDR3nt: TGTGCCAGCAGCGGAAAGGAGGGGAGGAACACTGAAGCTTTCTTT; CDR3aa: CASSGKEGRNTEAFF